These T cell receptor beta chains were read from a single sample in a study of identical twins. TCRdb independently ran MiXCR on the 5' RACE reads; one entry per CDR3 protein. The data contain 700,000 to 950,000 distinct CDR3 sequences, about 12% of them singletons. This same sample was also taken into another study, of yellow fever vaccine responses in identical twins.

Sequencing was carried out using PBMCs. These receptors were obtained from a woman younger than 35 in good health. Each CDR3 is given with its conserved first and last residue. D genes are given only for firm matches. Clone size, where shown, is once, few, many, or a class for clones that have expanded.

TRBJ1-6	NA	NA	TRBV28	TGTGCCAGCAAATGGGGGCAGGATCTCTCACCCCTCCACTTT	CASKWGQDLSPLHF
TRBJ1-1	TRBD1	many	TRBV5-1	TGCGCCAGCAGCTTGGAAACAGGGGGCGCCGGCGAAGCTTTCTTT	CASSLETGGAGEAFF
TRBJ2-2	TRBD2	many	TRBV7-8	TGTGCCAGCAGGCAACGTTTAGCAGCGGGGGGAACTAACACCGGGGAGCTGTTTTTT	CASRQRLAAGGTNTGELFF
TRBJ2-2	NA	few	TRBV6-1	TGTGCCAGCAGTGAAGCGCTTGGGGGAGTGGCGAACACCGGGGAGCTGTTTTTT	CASSEALGGVANTGELFF
TRBJ1-3	NA	few	TRBV12-3/TRBV12-4	TGTGCCAGCGGCCTTTCGGGAACAGCCGGAAACACCATATATTTT	CASGLSGTAGNTIYF
TRBJ2-2	TRBD2	NA	TRBV18	TGTGCCAGCTCACCGCGAATGGGGACTAGCGGGTCGAACACCGGGGAGCTGTTTTTT	CASSPRMGTSGSNTGELFF
TRBJ2-3	TRBD2	few	TRBV7-8	TGTGCCAGCAGCCTAAGCGGGGGGTTCACAGATACGCAGTATTTT	CASSLSGGFTDTQYF
TRBJ1-1	NA	many	TRBV12-3/TRBV12-4	TGTGCCAGCAGTTTAGGCGTCGGAAGGGGTGAAGCTTTCTTT	CASSLGVGRGEAFF
TRBJ2-7	NA	few	TRBV20-1	TGCAGTGCTAGAGACACCCACAGCTCCTACGAGCAGTACTTC	CSARDTHSSYEQYF
TRBJ2-4	TRBD1	many	TRBV6-1	TGTGCCAGCAACCCTCTGAACCAGGGGGAAGGCAAAAACATTCAGTACTTC	CASNPLNQGEGKNIQYF
TRBJ1-1	NA	NA	TRBV3-1	TGTGCCAGCAGCCAAGATTACGGGGGGCTCAACACTGAAGCTTTCTTT	CASSQDYGGLNTEAFF
TRBJ2-3	TRBD2	NA	TRBV9	TGTGCCAGCAGCCCGAACACGGGCGGGAGCTGGACAGATACGCAGTATTTT	CASSPNTGGSWTDTQYF
TRBJ2-1	TRBD2	few	TRBV7-3	TGTGCCAGCAGCCCCGGGACTAGCCTGGGTGAGCAGTTCTTC	CASSPGTSLGEQFF
TRBJ2-4	NA	NA	TRBV4-1	TGCGCCAGCAGCCGGTTGGGTCTAGCCAAAAACATTCAGTACTTC	CASSRLGLAKNIQYF
TRBJ2-1	TRBD2	few	TRBV3-1	TGTGCCAGCAGTTATGGACTAGCGGGAGGACGCCGCAATGAGCAGTTCTTC	CASSYGLAGGRRNEQFF
TRBJ2-5	TRBD1	NA	TRBV10-1	TGCGCCAGCAGTGAAAGCCGGGACAGGGGACTGACCCCAAAAGAGACCCAGTACTTC	CASSESRDRGLTPKETQYF
TRBJ1-6	NA	many	TRBV11-2	TGTGCCAGCAGCTTAGATGAGTCACCCCTCCACTTT	CASSLDESPLHF
TRBJ2-1	NA	many	TRBV20-1	TGCAGTGCTAGATTCTACAATGAGCAGTTCTTC	CSARFYNEQFF
TRBJ2-1	TRBD2	few	TRBV12-3/TRBV12-4	TGTGCCAGCAGTTTAGCAAGGACTAGTTACTACAATGAGCAGTTCTTC	CASSLARTSYYNEQFF
TRBJ2-3	TRBD2	NA	TRBV20-1	TGCAGTGCTAGAGATGGCGGGGGGCGGGTAGATACGCAGTATTTT	CSARDGGGRVDTQYF
TRBJ2-1	TRBD2	many	TRBV9	TGTGCCAGCAGCGCCCTCGGGCTAGCGGGGCTCTACAATGAGCAGTTCTTC	CASSALGLAGLYNEQFF
TRBJ1-2	TRBD1	few	TRBV20-1	TGCAGTGCTAGACCGACAGGGGTCTATGGCTACACCTTC	CSARPTGVYGYTF
TRBJ2-5	NA	NA	TRBV5-5	TGTGCCAGCAGCTTGAGTCGCGGAGCGTTTGAGACCCAGTACTTC	CASSLSRGAFETQYF
TRBJ1-1	NA	NA	TRBV25-1	TGTGCCAGCAGTTCCCGAGTTCTGAACACTGAAGCTTTCTTT	CASSSRVLNTEAFF